This TCR beta chain was sequenced for a study of blood T cell repertoires in COVID-19. Study in general: T cells, B-cell-depleted T cells, or PBMCs supplied cDNA or gDNA.

In the authors' workflow: Amplification of reference gene primers provided the estimated nucleated cell counts. This table comes from immunoSEQ multiplex PCR, and its TCRdb copy is limited to in-frame clones, with some not included. V and J calls and clone size are copied from that table; D and trimming were computed from the DNA. This sample carries around 250,000 clones, 80% to 90% of them seen once, and the ten largest clones take approximately 4%. V shed 1 base and J shed 8 bases, with 23 bases lying between them. Germline V gene sequence: CDR1 SGHVS, CDR2 FQNEAQ. This CDR3 has 17 residues. Residents of under 25 US areas, aged about 18 to 89 years, made up the participants. Cohorts were assigned according to the clinical history that participants reported.

The TCR comes from a man younger than 40 with acute COVID-19. The sample comprised PBMCs or T cells enriched from blood (not recorded which). The chain links TRBV7-8 to TRBJ2-5; TRBD1 is a possible D gene (5 bases). CDR3 amino acids: CASSLEGAIAPRRTQYF. The DNA of the CDR3 is TGTGCCAGCAGCTTAGAAGGGGCTATAGCCCCCCGTCGAACCCAGTACTTC. Combining the CDR3 with reference TRBV7-8 and TRBJ2-5 gives the whole variable domain GAGVSQSPRYKVAKRGQDVALRCDPISGHVSLFWYQQALGQGPEFLTYFQNEAQLDKSGLPSDRFFAERPEGSVSTLKIQRTQQEDSAVYLCASSLEGAIAPRRTQYFGPGTRLLVL.